The table lists the clone carrying this T cell receptor beta chain with many counts. The antigen remains undetermined. This specimen comes from a study of CD8+CD57+ T cells in acquired aplastic anemia. Study conclusions and caveats: A significant difference in CD8+ Simpson's diversity between patients and controls was not found.

Sequencing was done on patients that had shown CD8+CD57+ cell expansion by flow cytometry. No therapy was given to patients before blood sampling. The CDR3 extends over 15 amino acids. Germline V CDR1 and CDR2: SGHKS, YYEKEE (reference sequence). Trimming cost V 2 bases and J 3 bases, with 14 bases left between them. Profiles of TCR beta VDJ and CDR3 were generated from a genomic DNA template. TCRdb itself ran the reads through MiXCR, one entry per CDR3 protein. The sample gives about 170,000 distinct CDR3 sequences, more than 45% of which show up once; 0.85% to 1.2% is in the top ten. The source of this sequence is a human donor with aplastic anemia. The specimen was sorted CD4+, CD8+, or CD8+CD57+ T cells (not recorded which) from PBMCs. This rearrangement joins TRBV5-5 to TRBJ2-5, with D possibly matching TRBD1 (5 bases). CDR3: CASSLRGIREETQYF. The CDR3 DNA follows: TGTGCCAGCAGCTTAAGGGGAATCCGCGAAGAGACCCAGTACTTC. Full variable domain (missing parts from reference TRBV5-5 and TRBJ2-5): DAGVTQSPTHLIKTRGQQVTLRCSPISGHKSVSWYQQVLGQGPQFIFQYYEKEERGRGNFPDRFSARQFPNYSSELNVNALLLGDSALYLCASSLRGIREETQYFGPGTRLLVL.